Each of the 25 T cell receptor beta chains below was sequenced from the same sample in a study of blood T cell repertoires in COVID-19 (dated by TCRdb to between 2020 and 2021). Library preparation was by the immunoSEQ multiplex PCR assay. As stored in TCRdb, this immuneACCESS dataset retains in-frame rearrangements with V and J assigned. A fraction of the clones does not appear; measured against another copy, unresolved V genes explain less than half of the discrepancy, and the remainder lacks a known reason. The sample table records roughly 270,000 clones; about four fifths of these occur just once. Together, the top ten hold 5% of the sample. The sequencing input was PBMCs or T cells enriched from blood (not recorded which). The receptor set was obtained from a man aged 40-50 years who had been exposed to COVID-19.

The chain couples TRBV18 to TRBJ2-7, with 10 nucleotides matching TRBD2. CDR1 and CDR2 (germline): KGHSH, LQKENI. Trimming cost V 3 bases and J 2 bases; bases outside gene matches: 13. This CDR3 region has 18 residues. The CDR3 protein is CASSPSFRSSGGTYEQYF. The CDR3 nucleotides are TGTGCCAGCTCACCCTCATTCAGGTCTAGCGGGGGAACCTACGAGCAGTACTTC.

This clone was picked up one time. CDR3 coding DNA: TGCGCCAGCAGTCCCCCCGCGGGGGGAAACTATGGCTACACCTTC. Protein sequence: CASSPPAGGNYGYTF. This chain connects TRBV23-1 to TRBJ1-2; D may be TRBD1 (5 bases). TRBV23-1 is sorted into the ORF group, with uncertain function. This CDR3 spans 15 amino acids. Deletions cut 4 bases from V and 2 bases from J, with 14 bases between.

This clone appeared a few times. The chain is built from TRBV12-3 or TRBV12-4 and TRBJ1-2; D ambiguous. This CDR3 comprises 13 residues. Between the trimmed V and J ends, which lost 2 bases and 8 bases, there was a span of 12 bases. CDR3 sequence reads: CASSLLLGSGYTF. DNA for the CDR3: TGTGCCAGCAGTTTATTGTTAGGGAGCGGCTACACCTTC.

The rearrangement links TRBV4-2 to TRBJ1-1; D call uncertain. The CDR3 has 16 residues. Trimming removed 1 base at V and 4 bases at J, with 16 bases between. The germline gives CDR1 LGHNA, CDR2 YNFKEQ. This CDR3 reads CASSQVGLGRRTEAFF. CDR3 coding DNA: TGTGCCAGCAGCCAAGTTGGGTTGGGCAGACGCACTGAAGCTTTCTTT.

The V gene is TRBV6-5, the J gene TRBJ1-3; TRBD1 agrees at 7 bases. The germline gives CDR1 MNHEY, CDR2 SVGAGI. V dropped 2 bases and J dropped 2; count of bases not matched to a gene: 6. CDR3 length equals 16 residues. Written as DNA, the CDR3 is TGTGCCAGCAGTTACGCACAGGGGTCGGCTGGAAACACCATATATTTT. Its translation is CASSYAQGSAGNTIYF.

The count of this clone is one. The rearrangement joins TRBV6-6 to TRBJ2-1; 7 bases match TRBD2. V lost 10 bases, J lost 6 bases, and 12 bases stayed unmatched. Germline V gene data show CDR1 as MNHNY and CDR2 as SVGAGI (reference sequence). The CDR3 contains 14 residues. DNA for the CDR3: TGTGCCACCAGACAGCAACCGGGGGGCAATGAGCAGTTCTTC. Translating it yields CATRQQPGGNEQFF.

The chain is built from TRBV30 and TRBJ2-7, with TRBD1 matching 8 bases. CDR1 is GTSNPN and CDR2 is SVGIG in the germline V gene (reference sequence). The CDR3 totals 12 residues. Germline trimming cut 4 bases from V and 3 bases from J; bases unmatched to any gene: 2. The CDR3 is CAWTTGGYEQYF. The CDR3 nucleotides are TGTGCCTGGACAACAGGGGGCTACGAGCAGTACTTC.

CDR3 in DNA: TGCGCCAGCAGCTTGGTAGTGACAAGAAGGAAAACTGAAGCTTTCTTT. It yields the protein CASSLVVTRRKTEAFF. The chain uses TRBV5-1 and TRBJ1-1; D gene ambiguous. This CDR3 has 16 amino acids. The germline gives CDR1 SGHRS, CDR2 YFSETQ. Between the trimmed V and J ends, which lost 0 bases and 5 bases, there was a span of 17 bases.

The CDR3 sequence: CASCKRLSERPPETQYF. The CDR3 DNA sequence: TGTGCCAGCTGCAAAAGGTTGAGCGAGAGGCCTCCAGAGACCCAGTACTTC. The chain has TRBV21-1 and TRBJ2-5; TRBD2 is the table's D call and was not checked against the DNA. TRBV21-1 is recorded as a pseudogene. This CDR3 is 17 amino acids long.

V gene TRBV7-9 combines with J gene TRBJ1-2, with D unclear. Germline V gives CDR1 SEHNR, CDR2 FQNEAQ (reference sequence). The CDR3 runs 14 residues. Between the trimmed V and J ends, which lost 3 bases and 3 bases, there was a span of 11 bases. In DNA form, the CDR3 reads TGTGCCAGCAGCTTCGGCGGCAAACACTATGGCTACACCTTC. Encoded protein: CASSFGGKHYGYTF.

The CDR3 loop reads CASNWNSGISGANVLTF. CDR3 bases: TGTGCCAGTAATTGGAATAGCGGGATCTCGGGGGCCAACGTCCTGACTTTC. The V gene is TRBV19, the J gene TRBJ2-6; 8 nucleotides match TRBD2. V was clipped by 7 bases and J by 4 bases; unmatched bases: 12. The CDR3 totals 17 residues. Germline loops: CDR1 LNHDA, CDR2 SQIVND (reference sequence).

The chain couples TRBV19 to TRBJ2-2; 9 nucleotides agree with TRBD2. This CDR3 is 16 amino acids long. V lost 8 bases to trimming and J lost 4 bases; unmatched junction nucleotides: 11. Germline-derived CDR1 and CDR2 are LNHDA and SQIVND (reference sequence). The DNA of the CDR3 is TGTGCCAGTTTTTCAGGCCTAGCGGGATTCACCGGGGAGCTGTTTTTT. This codes for CASFSGLAGFTGELFF.

The chain carries TRBV25-1 and TRBJ2-7; D possibly corresponds to TRBD1 (5 bases). The CDR3 is 12 amino acids. Trimming pared 7 bases from V and 2 bases from J, leaving 9 bases between. Per the germline V gene, CDR1 is MGHDK and CDR2 is SYGVNS. The CDR3 DNA follows: TGTGCCAGCAATACAGGACCCTACGAGCAGTACTTC. Translated: CASNTGPYEQYF.

This chain joins TRBV25-1 and TRBJ2-1; TRBD2 aligns across 7 bases. The J segment lost 4 bases and the V segment lost 1 base, leaving 7 bases of the junction unmatched. Germline CDR1 reads MGHDK; CDR2 reads SYGVNS. The CDR3 runs to 16 residues. The CDR3 sequence is CASSESRPGGYNEQFF. In nucleotides, the CDR3 is TGTGCCAGCAGTGAATCTCGACCGGGGGGATACAATGAGCAGTTCTTC.

The rearrangement links TRBV2 to TRBJ2-7; D might be TRBD2 (5 bases). V gave up 9 bases and J gave up 1 base, with 10 bases separating them. The CDR3 has 12 amino acids. Germline-derived CDR1 and CDR2 are SNHLY and FYNNEI. The DNA of the CDR3 is TGTGCCAGTCTCGAGCGGTCCTACGAGCAGTACTTC. Its translation: CASLERSYEQYF.

This rearrangement joins TRBV10-3 to TRBJ1-1, with TRBD1 identical over 7 bases. The CDR3 loop spans 13 amino acids. Germline-derived CDR1 and CDR2 are ENHRY and SYGVKD. Trimming took 8 bases from V and 1 from J; bases not matched to a gene: 4. The CDR3 protein is CAIGQEPNTEAFF. Written as DNA, the CDR3 is TGTGCCATCGGACAGGAACCGAACACTGAAGCTTTCTTT.

Only a few counts were recorded for this clone. V and J are TRBV30 and TRBJ1-5; TRBD1 might be the D (6 bases). CDR3 length: 16 residues. Trimming removed 4 bases from V and 2 bases from J, with 18 bases in between. CDR1 and CDR2 (germline): GTSNPN, SVGIG (reference sequence). This chain's CDR3 is CAWTAGASGGNQPQHF. The CDR3 nucleotides read TGTGCCTGGACCGCCGGGGCCTCAGGGGGCAATCAGCCCCAGCATTTT. Supplemented by reference TRBV30 and TRBJ1-5, the full variable domain reads SQTIHQWPATLVQPVGSPLSLECTVEGTSNPNLYWYRQAAGRGLQLLFYSVGIGQISSEVPQNLSASRPQDRQFILSSKKLLLSDSGFYLCAWTAGASGGNQPQHFGDGTRLSIL.

In its sample, this clone was seen once. This sample also contains other DNA sequences that code for the same CDR3. The J gene is TRBJ2-2, the V gene TRBV7-9; D is ambiguous. The length of the CDR3 is 14 residues. Trimming pared 1 base from V and 1 base from J, leaving 4 bases between. Germline V gene lookup returns CDR1 SEHNR and CDR2 FQNEAQ (reference sequence). The chain's CDR3 is CASSLGQNTGELFF. The CDR3 DNA is TGTGCCAGCAGCTTAGGGCAGAACACCGGGGAGCTGTTTTTT. Based on the CDR3 plus reference TRBV7-9 and TRBJ2-2, the full variable domain is DTGVSQNPRHKITKRGQNVTFRCDPISEHNRLYWYRQTLGQGPEFLTYFQNEAQLEKSRLLSDRFSAERPKGSFSTLEIQRTEQGDSAMYLCASSLGQNTGELFFGEGSRLTVL.

This clone was counted many times. The chain has TRBV4-2 and TRBJ1-2; TRBD1 agrees at 10 bases. Germline V gene sequence: CDR1 LGHNA, CDR2 YNFKEQ. CDR3 length equals 17 residues. V dropped 4 bases and J dropped 2; count of bases not matched to a gene: 10. The chain's CDR3 is CASSPRDRGPENYGYTF. The CDR3 DNA sequence: TGTGCCAGCAGCCCCCGGGACAGGGGACCGGAGAACTATGGCTACACCTTC.

V usage is TRBV7-9 and J usage is TRBJ2-1; TRBD2 agrees at 10 bases. The germline V gene encodes CDR1 SEHNR and CDR2 FQNEAQ (reference sequence). This CDR3 region has 14 residues. J lost 7 bases, V lost 5 bases, and 5 bases had no gene match. CDR3 protein: CASSLQREGNEQFF. CDR3 nucleotides: TGTGCCAGCAGCCTCCAGCGGGAGGGTAATGAGCAGTTCTTC.

The chain joins TRBV7-8 to TRBJ2-7; 7 positions match TRBD1. J gave up 3 bases and V 3 bases, and 5 bases lay outside the gene matches. Germline CDR1 SGHVS, CDR2 FQNEAQ. CDR3 length equals 14 residues. CDR3 sequence (DNA): TGTGCCAGCAGCTTGGGTGGACAGGTCTACGAGCAGTACTTC. This codes for CASSLGGQVYEQYF. The full variable domain, with the rest looked up from reference TRBV7-8 and TRBJ2-7, is GAGVSQSPRYKVAKRGQDVALRCDPISGHVSLFWYQQALGQGPEFLTYFQNEAQLDKSGLPSDRFFAERPEGSVSTLKIQRTQQEDSAVYLCASSLGGQVYEQYFGPGTRLTVT.

The chain is built from TRBV5-1 and TRBJ2-5; TRBD2 might be the D (6 bases). Between the trimmed V and J ends, which lost 0 bases and 2 bases, there was a span of 11 bases. This CDR3 spans 15 amino acids. Germline V gene lookup returns CDR1 SGHRS and CDR2 YFSETQ. CDR3 sequence: CASSLAIGGQETQYF. The CDR3 nucleotides read TGCGCCAGCAGCTTGGCCATTGGGGGGCAAGAGACCCAGTACTTC.

V is TRBV3-1 (or the pseudogene TRBV3-2) and J is TRBJ2-7; TRBD2 matches 8 bases. The CDR3 extends over 16 amino acids. Looked up from germline, CDR1 is LGHDT and CDR2 is YNNKEL (reference sequence). Unmatched junction bases numbered 8, after V lost 0 bases and J lost 4 bases. CDR3 DNA: TGTGCCAGCAGCCAAGATGCCAGCGGGAGATTTTACGAGCAGTACTTC. Protein product: CASSQDASGRFYEQYF.

This clone was seen just once. This rearrangement joins TRBV5-1 to TRBJ2-7, with D perhaps TRBD2 (5 bases). Germline CDR1 SGHRS, CDR2 YFSETQ. Trimming cost V 5 bases and J 8 bases, with 14 bases left between them. The CDR3 contains 12 residues. The DNA for the CDR3 is TGCGCCAGCAGGGTGCTGCGGGCAAAGCAGTACTTC. Protein sequence: CASRVLRAKQYF.

This chain joins TRBV6-5 and TRBJ1-4, with 7 bases lining up with TRBD1. The CDR3 totals 14 residues. Germline V gene sequence: CDR1 MNHEY, CDR2 SVGAGI. Germline trimming cut 6 bases from V and 6 bases from J; bases unmatched to any gene: 7. CDR3: CASRPQGLDEKLFF. CDR3 coding DNA: TGTGCCAGCAGACCACAGGGGCTGGATGAAAAACTGTTTTTT.